Sequencing of this TCR beta chain was carried out in a study of blood T cell repertoires in COVID-19. Per the study methods: The authors estimated nucleated cell counts from reference gene primer amplification. Produced via immunoSEQ multiplex PCR; TCRdb's table is partial and in-frame only. That table supplies the V and J calls and clone size; D and trimming were determined from the DNA. The sample lists about 270,000 clones, roughly 82% occurring once. Germline V lookup: CDR1 KGHSH, CDR2 LQKENI. V lost 2 bases to trimming and J lost 9 bases, with 8 bases between them. The CDR3 loop spans 13 amino acids.

Specimen: peripheral blood. The TCR sequence derives from an elderly woman with COVID-19, enrolled during active disease. This chain links TRBV18 with TRBJ1-6; maybe TRBD1 (6 bases). The CDR3, as DNA: TGTGCCAGCTCACCAAAGGACAGTTCACCCCTCCACTTT. Translation gives CASSPKDSSPLHF.